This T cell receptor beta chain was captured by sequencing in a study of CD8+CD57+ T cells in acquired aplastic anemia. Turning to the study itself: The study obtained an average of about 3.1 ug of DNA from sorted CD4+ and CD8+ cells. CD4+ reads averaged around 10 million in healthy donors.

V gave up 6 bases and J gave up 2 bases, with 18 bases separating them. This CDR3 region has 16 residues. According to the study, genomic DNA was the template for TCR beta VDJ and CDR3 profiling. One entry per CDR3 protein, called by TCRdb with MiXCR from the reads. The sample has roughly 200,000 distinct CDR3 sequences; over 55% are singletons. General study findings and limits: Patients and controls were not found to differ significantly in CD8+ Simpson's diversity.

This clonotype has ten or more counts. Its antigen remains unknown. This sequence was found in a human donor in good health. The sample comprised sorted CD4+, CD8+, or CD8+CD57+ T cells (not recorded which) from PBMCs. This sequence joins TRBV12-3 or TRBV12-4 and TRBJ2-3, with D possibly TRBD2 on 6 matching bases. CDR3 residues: CASSSLGGSITDTQYF. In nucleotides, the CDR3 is TGTGCCAGCAGCTCCCTCGGGGGATCTATCACAGATACGCAGTATTTT.